This T cell receptor beta chain was documented in a study of shared T cell receptors in the human thymus. Profiled with immunoSEQ multiplex PCR; TCRdb holds only in-frame clones, not every one. The sample has 600,000 to 900,000 clones, roughly 88% seen once. The CDR3 is 15 amino acids. Trimming at V came to 2 bases and at J to 4 bases, leaving 7 bases not matched to a gene. Germline CDR1 is SGHRS and CDR2 is YFSETQ. This sample also belongs to another study, concerning human thymus T cells. That investigation notes: Congenital heart defects were the reason for the corrective surgery that the donors, healthy Finnish infants, were having. Thymic material originated from resections removed in the course of corrective heart surgery. Seemingly biased V and J gene usage marked thymic and blood repertoires. Related reports documented highly overlapping thymic repertoires among unrelated individuals.

What was sequenced was thymocytes. The chain uses TRBV5-1 and TRBJ2-7, with 9 bases matching TRBD2. The sequence came from a girl less than two years old with a congenital heart defect. The CDR3 reads CASSFQAGGGYEQYF. The CDR3 nucleotides are TGCGCCAGCAGCTTTCAGGCGGGGGGGGGTTACGAGCAGTACTTC.